The rows below give T cell receptor beta chains drawn from one sample of a study of blood T cells in healthy people across ages. TCRdb recomputed calls from the 5' RACE reads with MiXCR, one row per CDR3 protein. The sample includes about 1.4 million distinct CDR3 sequences, 59% seen only once; the top ten take 6.5% to 8%. The sample taken for sequencing was blood. The receptors derive from a man younger than 35 in good health. Both conserved end residues are part of each CDR3. The D gene is left open where the match is weak. Rows may omit the clone size; those that give it use once, few, many or a size class.

clone size	J gene	CDR3 length	V gene	D gene	CDR3 DNA	CDR3 protein
few	TRBJ1-1	14	TRBV6-6	-	TGTGCCAGCATTCGGGGCGTGGGACCCACTGAAGCTTTCTTT	CASIRGVGPTEAFF
few	TRBJ1-2	13	TRBV29-1	TRBD1	TGCAGTCCTTTACAGGGGATACCCTATGGCTACACCTTC	CSPLQGIPYGYTF
-	TRBJ2-1	14	TRBV10-3	TRBD2	TGTGCCATCAAGGAGCGGGAGGGCCACGATGAGCAGTTCTTC	CAIKEREGHDEQFF
-	TRBJ2-5	17	TRBV28	TRBD1	TGTGCCAGCACTCACCGCCGGGGACAGGGAGATTTTGAGACCCAGTACTTC	CASTHRRGQGDFETQYF
-	TRBJ1-1	17	TRBV7-2	TRBD1	TGTGCCAGCAGCTTAGATGGCCAGGGGGAGATGAACACTGAAGCTTTCTTT	CASSLDGQGEMNTEAFF
few	TRBJ2-7	12	TRBV29-1	TRBD1	TGCAGCGTACTGAATACAGGGGGCGAGCAGTACTTC	CSVLNTGGEQYF
few	TRBJ2-5	13	TRBV7-2	-	TGTGCCAGCAGGGCAACAGGGCGAGAGACCCAGTACTTC	CASRATGRETQYF
few	TRBJ2-1	14	TRBV12-3/TRBV12-4	TRBD2	TGTGCCAGCAGCCTTAGCGGGGGGCAAAATGAGCAGTTCTTC	CASSLSGGQNEQFF
few	TRBJ2-7	14	TRBV15	-	TGTGCCACCAGCAGAGACAGGACAGCCTACGAGCAGTACTTC	CATSRDRTAYEQYF
-	TRBJ2-3	15	TRBV25-1	-	TGTGCCAGCAGTTACGACACGGGGGCGACAGATACGCAGTATTTT	CASSYDTGATDTQYF
-	TRBJ1-4	11	TRBV29-1	-	TGCAGCGTTGAAGGGGCGGGCAAACTGTTTTTT	CSVEGAGKLFF
-	TRBJ2-7	18	TRBV9	-	TGTGCCAGCAGCGTAGTAACCCGCGGGCAGTATACCGACTACGAGCAGTACTTC	CASSVVTRGQYTDYEQYF
-	TRBJ2-1	15	TRBV29-1	-	TGCAGCGCAACGACCTACCGCCCTGTATACAATGAGCAGTTCTTC	CSATTYRPVYNEQFF
-	TRBJ2-5	18	TRBV7-2	TRBD1	TGTGCCAGCAGCTCAACAGGGGAAAGTGGGGTGGGCCAAGAGACCCAGTACTTC	CASSSTGESGVGQETQYF
once	TRBJ2-7	16	TRBV19	-	TGTGCCAGTAGTACTTCTAACCTAGCGAGCTCCTACGAGCAGTACTTC	CASSTSNLASSYEQYF
-	TRBJ2-2	14	TRBV19	-	TGTGCCAGTAGTATAGGTCCATTCGACGGGGAGCTGTTTTTT	CASSIGPFDGELFF
-	TRBJ2-1	15	TRBV20-1	-	TGCAGTGCGGTGGGACTTGGGGGGTCCTACAATGAGCAGTTCTTC	CSAVGLGGSYNEQFF
-	TRBJ2-1	14	TRBV20-1	TRBD2	TGCAGTACCTCTAGCGGGGGGGCGGCCAATGAGCAGTTCTTC	CSTSSGGAANEQFF
-	TRBJ2-7	16	TRBV20-1	TRBD2	TGCAGTGCTATTAGCGGGAGTGCTCCCAGTCTAGGCGAGCAGTACTTC	CSAISGSAPSLGEQYF
-	TRBJ2-5	16	TRBV21-1	-	TGTGCCAGCAGCGAAGAAGGGGCCACTATACGAGAGACCCAGTACTTC	CASSEEGATIRETQYF
-	TRBJ2-7	18	TRBV3-1	TRBD1	TGTGCCAGCAGCCATCAATATGTGGACAGGGTGCGGTTCTACGAGCAGTACTTC	CASSHQYVDRVRFYEQYF
-	TRBJ1-6	15	TRBV15	-	TGTGCCACCAGTAGAGATGTCCAGGGAAATTCACCCCTCCACTTT	CATSRDVQGNSPLHF
-	TRBJ1-2	14	TRBV7-6	-	TGTGCCAGCAGCTTAAGGTCAGGGCGGAGTGGCTACACCTTC	CASSLRSGRSGYTF
-	TRBJ2-1	16	TRBV6-6	-	TGTGCCAGCAGTTACTCGAAAGCGGTGGAGTACAATGAGCAGTTCTTC	CASSYSKAVEYNEQFF
-	TRBJ2-7	14	TRBV12-3/TRBV12-4	-	TGTGCCAGCAGTTACCGGGGCCGAAACTACGAGCAGTACTTC	CASSYRGRNYEQYF
-	TRBJ2-5	11	TRBV25-1	-	TGTGCCAGAGACAGTGAAGAGACCCAGTACTTC	CARDSEETQYF
few	TRBJ2-7	13	TRBV6-2/TRBV6-3	-	TGTGCCAGCAGTGTCACAGACCCCTACGAGCAGTACTTC	CASSVTDPYEQYF
once	TRBJ2-5	12	TRBV2	-	TGTGCCAGCAGGATCCGTCGAGAGACCCAGTACTTC	CASRIRRETQYF
-	TRBJ2-7	14	TRBV7-9	-	TGTGCCAGCAGCTTTTCGTCTAATTTTAATGAGCAGTACTTC	CASSFSSNFNEQYF
-	TRBJ2-7	13	TRBV4-3	-	TGCGCCAGCAGCATTCTCCAGGGGTACGAGCAGTACTTC	CASSILQGYEQYF
few	TRBJ2-3	13	TRBV15	-	TGTGCCACCAGCAGAGGAGGGAAAGATACGCAGTATTTT	CATSRGGKDTQYF
-	TRBJ2-7	12	TRBV6-2/TRBV6-3	-	TGTGCCAGCGGGAGGCTTTCCTACGAGCAGTACTTC	CASGRLSYEQYF
-	TRBJ2-7	15	TRBV7-6	TRBD1	TGTGCCAGCAGCCGGACAGGGGGGGCGACCTACGAGCAGTACTTC	CASSRTGGATYEQYF
-	TRBJ2-1	13	TRBV6-5	-	TGTGCCAGCAGGAGCAAAACTAGTTACGAGCAGTTCTTC	CASRSKTSYEQFF
-	TRBJ2-5	15	TRBV20-1	-	TGCAGTGCCCGTACCATTTCCCTAGCCCAAGAGACCCAGTACTTC	CSARTISLAQETQYF
-	TRBJ2-1	13	TRBV20-1	-	TGCAGTGCCGCTCCAGGCGCAAGCAATGAGCAGTTCTTC	CSAAPGASNEQFF
-	TRBJ2-5	15	TRBV24-1	-	TGTGCCACCAGTGCAGAGACAGACATTCAAGAGACCCAGTACTTC	CATSAETDIQETQYF
-	TRBJ2-5	14	TRBV20-1	-	TGCAGTGCTAGAGGTACGGTCGGCCGGGAGACCCAGTACTTC	CSARGTVGRETQYF
-	TRBJ1-5	15	TRBV27	-	TGTGCCAGCAGTTTATACAGGGCTAGCAATCAGCCCCAGCATTTT	CASSLYRASNQPQHF
once	TRBJ2-5	15	TRBV10-3	-	TGTGCCATCAGTGAGTCGGGTTCCAGGGGAGAGACCCAGTACTTC	CAISESGSRGETQYF
-	TRBJ2-1	13	TRBV29-1	-	TGCAGCGTTGAACAGGCTAACTACAATGAGCAGTTCTTC	CSVEQANYNEQFF
once	TRBJ2-2	16	TRBV14	-	TGTGCCAGCAGCCAGTCGTGGAGGGGGCAATCCGGGGAGCTGTTTTTT	CASSQSWRGQSGELFF
-	TRBJ1-2	16	TRBV6-1	TRBD1	TGTGCCAGCAGCCCTCTACAGGGGAAGGTTCATCATGGCTACACCTTC	CASSPLQGKVHHGYTF
-	TRBJ2-7	13	TRBV12-3/TRBV12-4	TRBD1	TGTGCCAGCAGTCTGGGACAGCTAAACGAGCAGTACTTC	CASSLGQLNEQYF
-	TRBJ2-3	14	TRBV20-1	TRBD1	TGCAGTGCCCAGGACAGGGGGCGAACAGATACGCAGTATTTT	CSAQDRGRTDTQYF
-	TRBJ2-3	13	TRBV20-1	-	TGCAGTGCTAGAGAAAGGAGCACAGATACGCAGTATTTT	CSARERSTDTQYF
few	TRBJ2-3	16	TRBV12-3/TRBV12-4	TRBD2	TGTGCCAGCAGTTTTTCCAGCGGGGGCTTTAGGGATACGCAGTATTTT	CASSFSSGGFRDTQYF
few	TRBJ1-2	15	TRBV29-1	-	TGCAGCGTTGAAGATGGTAGCGGTTTTTCGGGGGGCTACACCTTC	CSVEDGSGFSGGYTF
-	TRBJ1-5	13	TRBV20-1	-	TGCAGCTGTGCCGGGGCGAACAATCAGCCCCAGCATTTT	CSCAGANNQPQHF
-	TRBJ2-5	14	TRBV7-9	-	TGTGCCAGCAGCTTACTAGAGGGAGAAGAGACCCAGTACTTC	CASSLLEGEETQYF
-	TRBJ2-7	15	TRBV6-2/TRBV6-3	-	TGTGCCAGCAGTTACTCCGGCCGAGCTACTTACGAGCAGTACTTC	CASSYSGRATYEQYF
-	TRBJ2-7	11	TRBV12-3/TRBV12-4	-	TGTGCCAGCAGTTTGAAACAGGAGCAGTACTTC	CASSLKQEQYF
-	TRBJ1-5	14	TRBV7-9	-	TGTGCCAGCAGCTCCCAACAAAGGGGTCAGCCCCAGCATTTT	CASSSQQRGQPQHF
-	TRBJ1-5	16	TRBV5-6	TRBD1	TGTGCCAGCAGCTTAAATAGGCAGGGGGCATATCAGCCCCAGCATTTT	CASSLNRQGAYQPQHF
-	TRBJ2-1	16	TRBV28	TRBD2	TGTGCCAGCAGTTCCCCCTCCAGCGGGGGTCTTTATGAGCAGTTCTTC	CASSSPSSGGLYEQFF